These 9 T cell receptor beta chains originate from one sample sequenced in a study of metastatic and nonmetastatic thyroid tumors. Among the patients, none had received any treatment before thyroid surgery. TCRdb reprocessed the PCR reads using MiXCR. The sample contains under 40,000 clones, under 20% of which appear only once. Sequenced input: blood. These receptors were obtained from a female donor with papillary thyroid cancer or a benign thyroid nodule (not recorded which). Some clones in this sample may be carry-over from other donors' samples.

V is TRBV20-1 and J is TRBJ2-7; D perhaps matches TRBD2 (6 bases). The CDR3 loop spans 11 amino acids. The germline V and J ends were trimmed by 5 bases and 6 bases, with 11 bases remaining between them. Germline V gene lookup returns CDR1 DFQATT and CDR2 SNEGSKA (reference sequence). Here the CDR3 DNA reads TGCAGTGCTGGGGAGGTGTTCGAGCAGTACTTC. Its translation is CSAGEVFEQYF.

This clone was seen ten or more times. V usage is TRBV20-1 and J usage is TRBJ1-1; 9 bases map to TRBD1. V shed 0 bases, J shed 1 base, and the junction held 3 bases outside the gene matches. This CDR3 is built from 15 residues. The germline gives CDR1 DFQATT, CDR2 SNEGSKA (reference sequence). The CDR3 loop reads CSARDPGQGNTEAFF. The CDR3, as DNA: TGCAGTGCTAGAGACCCGGGACAGGGGAACACTGAAGCTTTCTTT.

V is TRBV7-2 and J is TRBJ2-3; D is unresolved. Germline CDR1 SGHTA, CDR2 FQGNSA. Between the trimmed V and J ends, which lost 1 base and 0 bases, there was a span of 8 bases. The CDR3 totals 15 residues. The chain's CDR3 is CASSLVRISTDTQYF. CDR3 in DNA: TGTGCCAGCAGCTTAGTGCGGATTAGCACAGATACGCAGTATTTT. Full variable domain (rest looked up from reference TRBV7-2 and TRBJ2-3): GAGVSQSPSNKVTEKGKDVELRCDPISGHTALYWYRQSLGQGLEFLIYFQGNSAPDKSGLPSDRFSAERTGGSVSTLTIQRTQQEDSAVYLCASSLVRISTDTQYFGPGTRLTVL.

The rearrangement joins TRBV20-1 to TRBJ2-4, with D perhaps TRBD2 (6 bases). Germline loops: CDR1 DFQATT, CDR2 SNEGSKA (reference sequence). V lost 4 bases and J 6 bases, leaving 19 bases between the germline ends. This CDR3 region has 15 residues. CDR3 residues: CSAISPLTGGNIQYF. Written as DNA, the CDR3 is TGCAGTGCTATTTCCCCCCTCACCGGGGGAAACATTCAGTACTTC.

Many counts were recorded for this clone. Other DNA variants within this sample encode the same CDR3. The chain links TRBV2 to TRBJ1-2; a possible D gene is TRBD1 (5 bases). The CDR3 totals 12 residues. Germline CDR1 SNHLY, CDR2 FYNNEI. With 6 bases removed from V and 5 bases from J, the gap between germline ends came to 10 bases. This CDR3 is CASSEQGYGYTF. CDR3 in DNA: TGTGCCAGCAGCGAGCAGGGTTATGGCTACACCTTC.

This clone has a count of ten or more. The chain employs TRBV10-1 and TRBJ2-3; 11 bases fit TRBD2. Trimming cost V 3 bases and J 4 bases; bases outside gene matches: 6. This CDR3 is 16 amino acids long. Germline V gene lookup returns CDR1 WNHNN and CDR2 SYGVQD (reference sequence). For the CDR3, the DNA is TGCGCCAGCAGTGACTTCCTAGCGGGAGGACCAGATACGCAGTATTTT. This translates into CASSDFLAGGPDTQYF.

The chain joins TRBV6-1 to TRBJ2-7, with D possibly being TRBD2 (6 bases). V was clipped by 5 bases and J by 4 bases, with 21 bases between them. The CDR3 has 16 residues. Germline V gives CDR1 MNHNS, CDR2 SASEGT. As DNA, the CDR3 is TGTGCCAGCAGTCGAATCGGTACAGCAGGAGGGTACGAGCAGTACTTC. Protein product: CASSRIGTAGGYEQYF.

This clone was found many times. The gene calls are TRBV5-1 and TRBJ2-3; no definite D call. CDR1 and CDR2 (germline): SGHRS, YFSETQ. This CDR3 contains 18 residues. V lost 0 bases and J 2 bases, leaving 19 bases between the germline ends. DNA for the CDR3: TGCGCCAGCAGCTTGGGTTGGTCTTCACTACTAAACACAGATACGCAGTATTTT. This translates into CASSLGWSSLLNTDTQYF.

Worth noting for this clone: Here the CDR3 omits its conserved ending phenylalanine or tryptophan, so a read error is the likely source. Here the CDR3 reads CASSRGGVTHYNDQFL. The CDR3 DNA reads TGTGCCAGCAGTAGGGGGGGGGTGACACACTACAATGATCAGTTCCTC. This chain links TRBV6-1 with TRBJ2-1, with D possibly matching TRBD2 (7 bases). Looked up from germline, CDR1 is MNHNS and CDR2 is SASEGT. The CDR3 spans 16 residues.